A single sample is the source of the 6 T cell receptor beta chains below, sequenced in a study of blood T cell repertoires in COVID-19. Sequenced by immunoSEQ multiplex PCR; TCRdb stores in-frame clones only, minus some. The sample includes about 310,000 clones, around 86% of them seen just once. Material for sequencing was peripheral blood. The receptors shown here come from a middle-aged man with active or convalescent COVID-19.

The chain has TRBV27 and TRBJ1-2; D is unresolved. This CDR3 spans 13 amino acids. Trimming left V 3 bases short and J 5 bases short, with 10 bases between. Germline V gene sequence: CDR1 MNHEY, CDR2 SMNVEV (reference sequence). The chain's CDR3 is CASSFVPSYGYTF. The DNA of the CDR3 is TGTGCCAGCAGTTTTGTCCCCAGTTATGGCTACACCTTC.

Written as DNA, the CDR3 is TGTGCCAGCAGCTTAAGTCCCGGGACTAGCGGGAGCGGTAAGCCCCAGTACTTC. This encodes CASSLSPGTSGSGKPQYF. This rearrangement joins TRBV4-2 to TRBJ2-5; 14 nucleotides agree with TRBD2. The CDR3 covers 18 residues. Germline values: CDR1 LGHNA, CDR2 YNFKEQ. Losses at the gene ends were 5 bases for V and 9 bases for J; bases not matched to a gene: 17.

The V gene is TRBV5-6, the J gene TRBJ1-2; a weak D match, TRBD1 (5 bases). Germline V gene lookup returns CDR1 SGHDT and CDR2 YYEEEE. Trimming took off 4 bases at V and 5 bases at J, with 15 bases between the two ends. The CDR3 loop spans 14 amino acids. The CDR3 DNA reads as TGTGCCAGCAGCCAAAGGGGCAGCATATATGGCTACACCTTC. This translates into CASSQRGSIYGYTF.

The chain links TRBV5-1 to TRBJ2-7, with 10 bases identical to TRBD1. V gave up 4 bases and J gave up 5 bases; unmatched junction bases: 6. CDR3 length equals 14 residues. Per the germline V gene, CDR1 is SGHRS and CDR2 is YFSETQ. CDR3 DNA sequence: TGCGCCAGCAGCCGGGGGACAGGGGAGAACGAGCAGTACTTC. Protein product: CASSRGTGENEQYF.

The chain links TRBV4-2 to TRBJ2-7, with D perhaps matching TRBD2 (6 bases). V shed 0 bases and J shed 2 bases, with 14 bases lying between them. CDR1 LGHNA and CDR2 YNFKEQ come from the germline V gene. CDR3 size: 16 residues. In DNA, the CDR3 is TGTGCCAGCAGCCAAGATCTGGCTAGCGCTCCCTACGAGCAGTACTTC. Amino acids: CASSQDLASAPYEQYF.

CDR3 in DNA: TGCGCCAGCAGCTTGGTTCTAGCGGGAGGGGAGACCCAGTACTTC. Amino acid sequence: CASSLVLAGGETQYF. The chain is built from TRBV5-1 and TRBJ2-5, with 12 nucleotides matching TRBD2. With 0 bases clipped from V and 5 bases from J, the junction kept 2 bases outside the gene matches. Germline-derived CDR1 and CDR2 are SGHRS and YFSETQ. The CDR3 length is 15 residues.